Listed here are 2 T cell receptor beta chains from one sample, sequenced in a study of blood T cell repertoires in COVID-19. TCRdb keeps only in-frame clones here, not all; method: immunoSEQ multiplex PCR. The sample carries about 100,000 clones, around 90% recorded once. The sequencing sample was made of peripheral blood. The receptors were gathered from a human donor in a cohort sampled during active COVID-19.

V usage is TRBV5-1 and J usage is TRBJ2-1, with 7 bases fitting TRBD1. With 3 bases clipped from V and 2 bases from J, the junction kept 11 bases outside the gene matches. The CDR3 loop spans 17 amino acids. Germline assignment: CDR1 SGHRS and CDR2 YFSETQ. In DNA, the CDR3 is TGCGCCAGCAGCTATGAAGGGACAGCTAACACCTACAATGAGCAGTTCTTC. Amino acid sequence: CASSYEGTANTYNEQFF.

The CDR3 bases are TGTGCCACCAGTGATTTCAAGACTGACTATGGCTACACCTTC. It encodes CATSDFKTDYGYTF. The chain links TRBV24-1 to TRBJ1-2; the D is unclear. This CDR3 contains 14 residues. CDR1 is KGHDR, CDR2 SFDVKD, per germline. V was pared by 1 base and J by 3 bases, with 8 bases between.